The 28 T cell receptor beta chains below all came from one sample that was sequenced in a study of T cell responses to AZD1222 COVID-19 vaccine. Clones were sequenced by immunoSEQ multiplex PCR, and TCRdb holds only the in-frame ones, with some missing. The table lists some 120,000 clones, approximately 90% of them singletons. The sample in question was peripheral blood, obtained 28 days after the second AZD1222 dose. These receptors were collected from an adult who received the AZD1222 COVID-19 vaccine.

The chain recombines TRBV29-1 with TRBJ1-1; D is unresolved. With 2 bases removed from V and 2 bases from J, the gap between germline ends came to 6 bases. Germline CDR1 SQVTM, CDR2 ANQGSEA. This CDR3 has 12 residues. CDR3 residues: CSVERGNTEAFF. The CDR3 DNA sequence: TGCAGCGTTGAACGGGGTAACACTGAAGCTTTCTTT. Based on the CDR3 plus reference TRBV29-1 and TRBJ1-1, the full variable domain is SAVISQKPSRDICQRGTSLTIQCQVDSQVTMMFWYRQQPGQSLTLIATANQGSEATYESGFVIDKFPISRPNLTFSTLTVSNMSPEDSSIYLCSVERGNTEAFFGQGTRLTVV.

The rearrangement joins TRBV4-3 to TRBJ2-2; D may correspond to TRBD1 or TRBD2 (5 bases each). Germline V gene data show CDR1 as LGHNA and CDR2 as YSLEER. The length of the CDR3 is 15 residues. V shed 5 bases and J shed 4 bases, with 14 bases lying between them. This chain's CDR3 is CASSYGTPGTGELFF. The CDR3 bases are TGCGCCAGCAGCTACGGGACCCCGGGCACCGGGGAGCTGTTTTTT.

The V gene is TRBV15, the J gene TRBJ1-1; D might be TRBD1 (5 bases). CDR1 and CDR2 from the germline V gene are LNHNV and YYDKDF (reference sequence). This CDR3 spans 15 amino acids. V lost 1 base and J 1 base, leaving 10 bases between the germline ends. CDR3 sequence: CATSRGRGTNTEAFF. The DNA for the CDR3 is TGTGCCACCAGCAGAGGTCGCGGGACGAACACTGAAGCTTTCTTT.

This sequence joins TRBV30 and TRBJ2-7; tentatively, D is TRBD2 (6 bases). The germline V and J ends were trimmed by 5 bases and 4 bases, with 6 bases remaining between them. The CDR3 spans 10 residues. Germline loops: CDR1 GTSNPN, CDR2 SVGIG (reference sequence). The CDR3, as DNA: TGTGCCTGGGGACTATACGAGCAGTACTTC. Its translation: CAWGLYEQYF. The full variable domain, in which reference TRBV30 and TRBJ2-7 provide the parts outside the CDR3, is SQTIHQWPATLVQPVGSPLSLECTVEGTSNPNLYWYRQAAGRGLQLLFYSVGIGQISSEVPQNLSASRPQDRQFILSSKKLLLSDSGFYLCAWGLYEQYFGPGTRLTVT.

CDR3 bases: TGTGCCAGCTCACCAGCTATTCTCTATGGCTACACCTTC. This codes for CASSPAILYGYTF. The chain is built from TRBV18 and TRBJ1-2; D not certain. CDR3 length equals 13 residues. The V and J ends lost 2 bases and 4 bases respectively, with 8 bases between them. Germline V lookup: CDR1 KGHSH, CDR2 LQKENI.

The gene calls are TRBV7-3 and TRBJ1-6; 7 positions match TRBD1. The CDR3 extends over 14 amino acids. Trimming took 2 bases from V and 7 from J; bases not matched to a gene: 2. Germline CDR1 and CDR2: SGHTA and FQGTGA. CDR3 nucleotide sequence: TGTGCCAGCAGCTTAGGGACAGCGAATTCACCCCTCCACTTT. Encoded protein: CASSLGTANSPLHF.

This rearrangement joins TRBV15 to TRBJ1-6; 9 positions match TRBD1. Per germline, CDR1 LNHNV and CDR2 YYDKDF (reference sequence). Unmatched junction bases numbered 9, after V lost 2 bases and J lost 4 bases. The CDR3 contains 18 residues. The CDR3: CATSRTSGTGFYNSPLHF. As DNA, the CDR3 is TGTGCCACCAGCAGAACCTCCGGGACAGGGTTTTATAATTCACCCCTCCACTTT.

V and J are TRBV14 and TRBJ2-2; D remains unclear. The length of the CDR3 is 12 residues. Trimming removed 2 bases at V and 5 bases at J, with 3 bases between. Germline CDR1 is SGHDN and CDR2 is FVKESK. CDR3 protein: CASSQRTGELFF. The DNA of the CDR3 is TGTGCCAGCAGCCAAAGGACCGGGGAGCTGTTTTTT.

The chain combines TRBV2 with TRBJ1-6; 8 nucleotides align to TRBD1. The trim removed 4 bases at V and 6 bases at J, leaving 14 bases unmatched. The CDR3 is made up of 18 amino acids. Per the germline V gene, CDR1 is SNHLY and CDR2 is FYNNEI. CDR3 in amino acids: CASSVYPPGQGGNSPLHF. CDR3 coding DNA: TGTGCCAGCAGTGTATATCCCCCAGGACAGGGAGGTAATTCACCCCTCCACTTT.

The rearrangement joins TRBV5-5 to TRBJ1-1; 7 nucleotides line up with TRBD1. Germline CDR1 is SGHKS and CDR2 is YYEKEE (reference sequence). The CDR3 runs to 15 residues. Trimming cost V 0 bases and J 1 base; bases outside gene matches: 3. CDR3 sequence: CASSLGTGPNTEAFF. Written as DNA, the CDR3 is TGTGCCAGCAGCTTGGGGACAGGCCCGAACACTGAAGCTTTCTTT.

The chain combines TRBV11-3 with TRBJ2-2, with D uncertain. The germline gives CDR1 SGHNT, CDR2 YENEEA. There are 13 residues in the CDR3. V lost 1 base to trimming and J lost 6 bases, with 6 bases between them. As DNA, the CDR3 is TGTGCCAGCAGCTTAGTCAGGTCCGGGGAGCTGTTTTTT. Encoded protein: CASSLVRSGELFF.

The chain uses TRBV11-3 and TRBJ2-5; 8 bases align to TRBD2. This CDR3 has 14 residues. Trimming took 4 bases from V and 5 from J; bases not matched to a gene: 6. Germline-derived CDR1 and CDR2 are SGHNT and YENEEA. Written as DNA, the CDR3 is TGTGCCAGCAGCTCAGGGACTAGAGACGAGACCCAGTACTTC. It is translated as CASSSGTRDETQYF.

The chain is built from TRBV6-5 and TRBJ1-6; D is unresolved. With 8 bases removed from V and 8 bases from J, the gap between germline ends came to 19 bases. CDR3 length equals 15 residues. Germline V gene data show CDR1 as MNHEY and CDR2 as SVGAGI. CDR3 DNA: TGTGCCAGCTCCGCATTGACATCTATAGATTCACCCCTCCACTTT. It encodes CASSALTSIDSPLHF.

DNA of the CDR3: TGTGCCAGTAGTATCCAGGGGAAGACTGAAGCTTTCTTT. Its translation: CASSIQGKTEAFF. The chain carries TRBV19 and TRBJ1-1; D is perhaps TRBD1 (6 bases). Germline CDR1 is LNHDA and CDR2 is SQIVND (reference sequence). The CDR3 sequence is 13 residues long. Trimming removed 3 bases at V and 5 bases at J, with 10 bases between.

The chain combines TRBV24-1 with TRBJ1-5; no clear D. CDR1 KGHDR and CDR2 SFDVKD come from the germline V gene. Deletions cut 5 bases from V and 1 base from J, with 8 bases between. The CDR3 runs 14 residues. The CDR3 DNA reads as TGTGCCACCAGTGGGGGTCACAGCAATCAGCCCCAGCATTTT. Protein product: CATSGGHSNQPQHF.

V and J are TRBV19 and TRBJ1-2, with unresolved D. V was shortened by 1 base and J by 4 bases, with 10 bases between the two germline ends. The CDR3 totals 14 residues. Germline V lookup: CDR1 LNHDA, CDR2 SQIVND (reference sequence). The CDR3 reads CASSIGWPGYGYTF. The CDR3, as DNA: TGTGCCAGTAGTATAGGTTGGCCGGGCTATGGCTACACCTTC.

The CDR3 reads CASSRTGVTEAFF. CDR3 DNA sequence: TGTGCCAGCAGCAGGACAGGGGTGACTGAAGCTTTCTTT. The genes are TRBV7-3 and TRBJ1-1; TRBD1 aligns across 9 bases. Trimming at V came to 5 bases and at J to 5 bases, leaving 3 bases not matched to a gene. The germline V gene encodes CDR1 SGHTA and CDR2 FQGTGA. This CDR3 spans 13 amino acids.

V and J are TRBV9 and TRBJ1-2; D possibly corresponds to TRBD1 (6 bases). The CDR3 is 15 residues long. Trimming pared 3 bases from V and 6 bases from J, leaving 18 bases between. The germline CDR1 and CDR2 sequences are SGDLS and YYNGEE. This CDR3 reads CASSAGGRGIDGYTF. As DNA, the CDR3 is TGTGCCAGCAGCGCCGGGGGCAGGGGTATCGATGGCTACACCTTC.

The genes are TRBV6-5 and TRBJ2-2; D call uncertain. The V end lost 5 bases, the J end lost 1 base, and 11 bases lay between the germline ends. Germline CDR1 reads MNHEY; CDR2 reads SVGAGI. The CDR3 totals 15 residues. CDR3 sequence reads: CASSSQRLNTGELFF. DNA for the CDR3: TGTGCCAGCAGTAGTCAAAGGCTGAACACCGGGGAGCTGTTTTTT.

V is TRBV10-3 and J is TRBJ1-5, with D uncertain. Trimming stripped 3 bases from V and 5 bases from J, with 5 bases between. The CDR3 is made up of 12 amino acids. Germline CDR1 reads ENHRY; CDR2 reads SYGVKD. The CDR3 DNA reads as TGTGCCATCAGTGACGGGGATCAGCCCCAGCATTTT. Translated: CAISDGDQPQHF.

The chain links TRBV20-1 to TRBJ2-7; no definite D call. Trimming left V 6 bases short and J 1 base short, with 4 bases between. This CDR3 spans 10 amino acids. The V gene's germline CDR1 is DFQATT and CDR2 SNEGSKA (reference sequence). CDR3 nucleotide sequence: TGCAGTGCGGGATCCTACGAGCAGTACTTC. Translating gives CSAGSYEQYF.

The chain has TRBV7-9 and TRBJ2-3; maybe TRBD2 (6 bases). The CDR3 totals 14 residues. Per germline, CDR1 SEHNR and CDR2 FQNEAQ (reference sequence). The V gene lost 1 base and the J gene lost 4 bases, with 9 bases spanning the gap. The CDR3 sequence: CASSLEERADTQYF. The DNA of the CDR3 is TGTGCCAGCAGCTTAGAAGAGCGGGCAGATACGCAGTATTTT.

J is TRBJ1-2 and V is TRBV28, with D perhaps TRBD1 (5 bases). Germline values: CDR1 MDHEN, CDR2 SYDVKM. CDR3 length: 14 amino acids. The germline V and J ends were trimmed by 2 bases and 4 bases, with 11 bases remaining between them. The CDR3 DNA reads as TGTGCCAGCAGTTTAATGGGCAGGGTCTATGGCTACACCTTC. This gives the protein CASSLMGRVYGYTF.

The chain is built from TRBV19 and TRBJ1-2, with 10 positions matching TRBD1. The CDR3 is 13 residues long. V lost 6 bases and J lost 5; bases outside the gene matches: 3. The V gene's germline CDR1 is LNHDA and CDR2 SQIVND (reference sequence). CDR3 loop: CASRDRGRYGYTF. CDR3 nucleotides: TGTGCCAGTAGGGACAGGGGGAGATATGGCTACACCTTC.

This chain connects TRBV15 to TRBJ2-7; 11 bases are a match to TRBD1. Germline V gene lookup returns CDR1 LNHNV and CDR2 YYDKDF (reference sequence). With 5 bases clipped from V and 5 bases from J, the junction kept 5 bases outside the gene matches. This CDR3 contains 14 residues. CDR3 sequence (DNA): TGTGCCACCAGCGGGGACAGGGGGTTCCACGAGCAGTACTTC. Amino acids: CATSGDRGFHEQYF.

The CDR3 spells CASSQEAGINTEAFF. The CDR3 DNA follows: TGCGCCAGCAGCCAAGAGGCAGGTATCAACACTGAAGCTTTCTTT. The genes are TRBV4-1 and TRBJ1-1, with D unclear. In germline, CDR1 is MGHRA, CDR2 YSYEKL. This CDR3 is 15 amino acids long. With 0 bases removed from V and 2 bases from J, the gap between germline ends came to 10 bases.

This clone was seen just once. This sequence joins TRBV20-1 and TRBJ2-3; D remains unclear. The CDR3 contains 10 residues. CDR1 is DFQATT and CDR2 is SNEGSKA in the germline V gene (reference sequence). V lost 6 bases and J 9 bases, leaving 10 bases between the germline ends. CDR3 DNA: TGCAGTGCCTACGCTCGGACGCAGTATTTT. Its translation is CSAYARTQYF.

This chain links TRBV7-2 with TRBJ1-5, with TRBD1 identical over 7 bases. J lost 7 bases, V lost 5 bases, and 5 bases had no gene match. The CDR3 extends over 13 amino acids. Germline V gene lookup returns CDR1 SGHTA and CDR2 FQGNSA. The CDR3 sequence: CASSRDREQPQHF. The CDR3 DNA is TGTGCCAGCAGCCGCGACAGGGAGCAGCCCCAGCATTTT.